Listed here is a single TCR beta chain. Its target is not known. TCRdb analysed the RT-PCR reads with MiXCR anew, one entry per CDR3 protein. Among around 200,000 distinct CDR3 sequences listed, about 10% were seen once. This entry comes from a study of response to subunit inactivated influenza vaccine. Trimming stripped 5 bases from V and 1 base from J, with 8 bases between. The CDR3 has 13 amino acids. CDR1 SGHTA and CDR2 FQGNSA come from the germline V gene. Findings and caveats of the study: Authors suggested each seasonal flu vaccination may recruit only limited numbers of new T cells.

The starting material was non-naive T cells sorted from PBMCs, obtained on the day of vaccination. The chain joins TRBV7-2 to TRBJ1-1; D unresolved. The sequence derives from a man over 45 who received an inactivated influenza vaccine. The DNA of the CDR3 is TGTGCCAGCAGCCCGCAGGCGAACACTGAAGCTTTCTTT. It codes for CASSPQANTEAFF.